This is a list of T cell receptor beta chains from one sample in a study of T-cell reconstitution after alpha-beta-depleted transplantation in children. TCRdb reanalysed the PCR reads using MiXCR and keeps one entry per CDR3 protein. The sample gives 600,000 to 700,000 distinct CDR3 sequences, about 12% of which show up once; 0.79% is in the top ten. Sequenced material: PBMCs, taken before TCRalphabeta/CD19-depleted stem cell transplant. These receptors were obtained from a girl aged 2 to 10 with congenital amegakaryocytic thrombocytopenia, due to receive a stem cell transplant. Each CDR3 is given with its conserved first and last residue. The order of the fields is clone size, CDR3 length, V gene, J gene, D gene, CDR3 DNA, CDR3 protein. The D gene is left open where the match is weak. Expanded clones are given a class, and other clones once, few, many or no size at all.

-,16,TRBV6-1,TRBJ2-7,TRBD2,TGTGCCAGCAGGCAGGGACTAGCGGGATGGTATAACGAGCAGTACTTC,CASRQGLAGWYNEQYF
-,13,TRBV20-1,TRBJ2-2,TRBD2,TGCAGTGCTAAAGGACTAGCCGTCGGGGAGCTGTTTTTT,CSAKGLAVGELFF
-,14,TRBV28,TRBJ1-4,TRBD1,TGTGCCAGCAGTTCAGGACAGGGGGCATGGAAACTGTTTTTT,CASSSGQGAWKLFF
many,14,TRBV20-1,TRBJ2-3,TRBD2,TGCAGTGCTAGTTCCGGGACTAGCCCAGATACGCAGTATTTT,CSASSGTSPDTQYF
-,15,TRBV7-3,TRBJ1-4,-,TGTGCCAGCAGCTCTCCGACGATACGAAATGAAAAACTGTTTTTT,CASSSPTIRNEKLFF
many,17,TRBV20-1,TRBJ2-3,TRBD2,TGCAGTGCTAGAGATCTCGGGAGCGGGAGAATAACAGATACGCAGTATTTT,CSARDLGSGRITDTQYF
many,14,TRBV5-1,TRBJ2-2,-,TGCGCCAGCAGTTTAGTAACGAACACCGGGGAGCTGTTTTTT,CASSLVTNTGELFF
-,12,TRBV20-1,TRBJ2-5,TRBD1,TGCAGCACCGACAGGGGGTACGAGACCCAGTACTTC,CSTDRGYETQYF
many,14,TRBV20-1,TRBJ2-7,TRBD2,TGCAGTGCTAGGTTAGCGGGGCCTCCCTACGAGCAGTACTTC,CSARLAGPPYEQYF
many,17,TRBV12-3/TRBV12-4,TRBJ2-7,TRBD2,TGTGCCAGCAGTTTAAGGACTAGCGGGATATTGTCCTACGAGCAGTACTTC,CASSLRTSGILSYEQYF
many,15,TRBV7-8,TRBJ2-3,-,TGTGCCAGCAGCAAAAGCGGGCAGAGCACAGATACGCAGTATTTT,CASSKSGQSTDTQYF
few,16,TRBV5-1,TRBJ2-7,-,TGCGCCAGCAGCTTGGCCATGGACGGGGGCTCCTACGAGCAGTACTTC,CASSLAMDGGSYEQYF
many,15,TRBV5-1,TRBJ1-6,-,TGCGCCAGCAGCTTGGGGCAGGGACTCTATTCACCCCTCCACTTT,CASSLGQGLYSPLHF
few,18,TRBV14,TRBJ2-1,TRBD2,TGTGCCAGCAGCCAAGATAAGAATTCAGGACTAGCGGGAGATGAGCAGTTCTTC,CASSQDKNSGLAGDEQFF
many,16,TRBV7-9,TRBJ2-5,-,TGTGCCAGCAGCGTAGTAGGGTATACAACGGTTGAGACCCAGTACTTC,CASSVVGYTTVETQYF
few,16,TRBV2,TRBJ1-4,-,TGTGCCAGCAGTGAAGCGCGAAGTAGGGGGGGTGAAAAACTGTTTTTT,CASSEARSRGGEKLFF
-,14,TRBV20-1,TRBJ2-3,-,TGCAGTGCTAGGAGCCAGACTAGCACAGATACGCAGTATTTT,CSARSQTSTDTQYF
few,14,TRBV18,TRBJ2-1,-,TGTGCCAGCTCACCAACCCGGGCCTTGAATGAGCAGTTCTTC,CASSPTRALNEQFF
few,15,TRBV29-1,TRBJ2-3,TRBD2,TGCAGCGGGAGGGGACTAGCGGCCGGCACAGATACGCAGTATTTT,CSGRGLAAGTDTQYF
many,17,TRBV28,TRBJ2-3,TRBD2,TGTGCCAGCAGTCTCTCGGGACTAGCGGGAGAAACAGATACGCAGTATTTT,CASSLSGLAGETDTQYF
many,14,TRBV29-1,TRBJ2-1,-,TGCAGCGTAGCACAGGGTAGCTCCTACAATGAGCAGTTCTTC,CSVAQGSSYNEQFF
few,15,TRBV27,TRBJ2-1,TRBD1,TGTGCCAGCAGTGAGGACAGGGGGCCTTCCAATGAGCAGTTCTTC,CASSEDRGPSNEQFF
many,14,TRBV24-1,TRBJ2-1,-,TGTGCCACCAGTCCAGGGAGCTCCTACAATGAGCAGTTCTTC,CATSPGSSYNEQFF
many,13,TRBV6-1,TRBJ2-2,-,TGTGCCAGCAGGGAGGGGAACACCGGGGAGCTGTTTTTT,CASREGNTGELFF
many,15,TRBV21-1,TRBJ2-7,-,-,CASSKFGKGAYEQYF
many,14,TRBV12-3/TRBV12-4,TRBJ2-2,-,TGTGCCAGCAGCTTACAGGGCCCCACCGGGGAGCTGTTTTTT,CASSLQGPTGELFF
many,13,TRBV5-5,TRBJ1-5,-,TGTGCCAGCAGCTTGTGGGACAATCAGCCCCAGCATTTT,CASSLWDNQPQHF
many,20,TRBV14,TRBJ2-1,-,TGTGCCAGCAGCCAAGATCTGGCCAAGAGCACTTACCGCTCCTACAATGAGCAGTTCTTC,CASSQDLAKSTYRSYNEQFF
many,15,TRBV5-1,TRBJ1-6,-,TGCGCCAGCAGCTTGGACAGCCCCTATAATTCACCCCTCCACTTT,CASSLDSPYNSPLHF
many,15,TRBV5-1,TRBJ1-1,TRBD1,TGCGCCAGCAGCTCCGACAGGGGATCGGGCACTGAAGCTTTCTTT,CASSSDRGSGTEAFF
-,14,TRBV20-1,TRBJ1-5,-,TGCAGTGCTAGTGCTGGGGATATCAATCAGCCCCAGCATTTT,CSASAGDINQPQHF
few,13,TRBV6-2/TRBV6-3,TRBJ1-5,TRBD1,TGTGCCAGCCAGAACAGGGGGAACCAGCCCCAGCATTTT,CASQNRGNQPQHF
many,13,TRBV20-1,TRBJ2-7,-,TGCAGTGCTAGGGACGGGAGTTCTCACGAGCAGTACTTC,CSARDGSSHEQYF
-,14,TRBV28,TRBJ2-3,TRBD1,TGTGCCAGCAGTAAACAGGGGGCAATAGATACGCAGTATTTT,CASSKQGAIDTQYF
-,14,TRBV5-1,TRBJ2-3,-,TGCGCCAGCAGTGATGGCTTAGGTGGTGATACGCAGTATTTT,CASSDGLGGDTQYF
few,15,TRBV7-6,TRBJ2-7,TRBD1,TGTGCCAGCAGCTTAGGGACAGGGCCCTCCTACGAGCAGTACTTC,CASSLGTGPSYEQYF
few,17,TRBV9,TRBJ2-2,TRBD2,TGTGCCAGCAGCCCTCGCCGACTAGCGGGAGGCTCCGGGGAGCTGTTTTTT,CASSPRRLAGGSGELFF
many,15,TRBV5-5,TRBJ2-3,TRBD2,TGTGCCAGCAGCTCTAGCGGGACGCGCACAGATACGCAGTATTTT,CASSSSGTRTDTQYF
few,15,TRBV20-1,TRBJ1-1,-,TGCAGTGCTATGTTCTCTTTAAAACCAACAGGGGAAGCTTTCTTT,CSAMFSLKPTGEAFF
many,15,TRBV4-1,TRBJ2-4,-,TGCGCCAGCAGCCAAGTCCCCGGGACCGCCGCGTTAACTTACTTC,CASSQVPGTAALTYF
many,15,TRBV29-1,TRBJ2-3,-,TGCAGCGTTGAGGGACTCATCGAGGGCACAGATACGCAGTATTTT,CSVEGLIEGTDTQYF
-,17,TRBV7-2,TRBJ2-5,TRBD2,TGTGCCAGCAGCGGGACTAGCGGGAGGTATCGGCAAGAGACCCAGTACTTC,CASSGTSGRYRQETQYF
many,15,TRBV7-9,TRBJ2-5,TRBD2,TGTGCCAGCAGCTGGTGGACTAGCGGCCAAGAGACCCAGTACTTC,CASSWWTSGQETQYF
few,14,TRBV10-3,TRBJ2-7,-,TGTGCCATCAGTGAGTCGACTCTGTCCTACGAGCAGTACTTC,CAISESTLSYEQYF
-,15,TRBV29-1,TRBJ2-3,TRBD2,TGCAGCGCCAGACTAGAGGCGGGAGACACAGATACGCAGTATTTT,CSARLEAGDTDTQYF
many,13,TRBV5-1,TRBJ2-1,TRBD2,TGCGCCAGCTTTAGACTAGCGGAGAATGAGCAGTTCTTC,CASFRLAENEQFF